The clone carrying this T cell receptor beta chain was recorded only once. The J segment lost 8 bases and the V segment lost 3 bases, leaving 7 bases of the junction unmatched. The germline gives CDR1 ENHRY, CDR2 SYGVKD. This CDR3 is 14 amino acids long. The data belong to a study of blood T cell repertoires in COVID-19. Study information: Samples taken during acute and convalescent COVID-19 were collected in the United States, Italy and Spain. Nucleic acid was either cDNA or gDNA, and it came from T cells, B-cell-depleted T cells, or PBMCs.

In the authors' methods: Reference gene primer amplification gave estimated nucleated cell counts. Profiling relied on immunoSEQ multiplex PCR, and the TCRdb table lists in-frame clones only, not all of them. That table supplies the V and J calls and clone size; D and trimming were determined from the DNA. The sample consists of some 160,000 clones, around 82% of them appearing once. The chain has TRBV10-3 and TRBJ2-1, with 7 bases matching TRBD2. Sequenced: peripheral blood. The clonotype originates from a man between 60 and 70 years old with acute or convalescent COVID-19. DNA of the CDR3: TGTGCCATCAGTGAACCGCGGGAGCAAGATGAGCAGTTCTTC. It is translated as CAISEPREQDEQFF.